The 11 T cell receptor beta chains in this list originate from one sample, sequenced in a study of vaccination and CD4 T cells after COVID-19. No antigens are known for them. CD4+ T cells that had been cultured provided DNA sequenced with the Oncomine TCR Beta short-read assay. TCRdb re-derived calls from the PCR reads in MiXCR, one entry per CDR3 protein. This table holds around 20,000 distinct CDR3 sequences, 43% found once. Treatment described: roughly nine-day PBMC culture with coronavirus spike peptide pools or control peptides (ViraFEST assay). The specimen was CD4+ T cells from blood, cultured in vitro. All receptors derive from a human donor who had recovered from COVID-19.

This clonotype was seen a handful of times. The chain is built from TRBV10-3 and TRBJ1-2; 7 nucleotides line up with TRBD1. Germline V gene lookup returns CDR1 ENHRY and CDR2 SYGVKD. The V gene end was trimmed by 5 bases and the J gene end by 4 bases; junction bases not matched to a gene: 10. This CDR3 has 15 residues. The CDR3 DNA is TGTGCCATCAGTTTTAACAGGGGAGGGGGCTATGGCTACACCTTC. This sequence encodes CAISFNRGGGYGYTF.

The gene calls are TRBV30 and TRBJ1-6, with TRBD1 as a possible D gene (5 bases). CDR3 length: 13 amino acids. With 4 bases removed from V and 10 bases from J, the gap between germline ends came to 14 bases. Germline V CDR1 and CDR2: GTSNPN, SVGIG (reference sequence). The CDR3 loop is CAWNGQGGSPLHF. The CDR3 DNA follows: TGTGCCTGGAACGGGCAGGGAGGCTCACCCCTCCACTTT.

The chain employs TRBV30 and TRBJ1-2, with D maybe TRBD1 (5 bases). V was trimmed by 0 bases and J by 8 bases, leaving 10 bases between them. Germline V gene data show CDR1 as GTSNPN and CDR2 as SVGIG (reference sequence). This CDR3 comprises 12 residues. The CDR3 DNA is TGTGCCTGGAGTGTACTATGGGGGGGCTACACCTTC. Translated: CAWSVLWGGYTF.

The rearrangement uses TRBV20-1 and TRBJ2-5, with a possible D match to TRBD2 (7 bases). Between the trimmed V and J ends, which lost 6 bases and 5 bases, there was a span of 19 bases. This CDR3 is built from 14 residues. Germline values: CDR1 DFQATT, CDR2 SNEGSKA (reference sequence). Written as DNA, the CDR3 is TGCAGTGCCCGTGGGGGGGGCGCGGGGGAGACCCAGTACTTC. It is translated as CSARGGGAGETQYF.

V usage is TRBV23-1 and J usage is TRBJ1-1; no clear D. TRBV23-1 counts as an open reading frame of uncertain function. The CDR3 has 15 amino acids. Trimming shortened V by 0 bases and J by 5 bases, and 13 bases separated the two germline ends. The CDR3 DNA reads TGCGCCAGCAGTCAATCGGAGCCGACGTGGACTGAAGCTTTCTTT. It encodes CASSQSEPTWTEAFF.

This clonotype was recorded a few times. This chain connects TRBV28 to TRBJ1-5; D remains ambiguous. Trimming pared 4 bases from V and 6 bases from J, leaving 13 bases between. Germline CDR1 is MDHEN and CDR2 is SYDVKM. The CDR3 length is 14 residues. In DNA, the CDR3 is TGTGCCAGCAGTTCTGGGTTGATTAGTCAGCCCCAGCATTTT. Its protein is CASSSGLISQPQHF.

V usage is TRBV2 and J usage is TRBJ2-4; 7 bases fit TRBD1. Germline CDR1 and CDR2: SNHLY and FYNNEI. Trimming at V came to 4 bases and at J to 0 bases, leaving 3 bases not matched to a gene. This CDR3 region has 15 residues. CDR3 sequence: CASSVQGLAKNIQYF. CDR3 sequence (DNA): TGTGCCAGCAGTGTACAGGGGTTAGCCAAAAACATTCAGTACTTC.

The CDR3 DNA sequence: TGTGCCAGCAGTGAAGGGGGACTGAACACTGAAGCTTTCTTT. It encodes CASSEGGLNTEAFF. The V and J genes are TRBV6-1 and TRBJ1-1, with a tentative D call TRBD1 (5 bases). V dropped 1 base and J dropped 0 bases, with 6 bases sitting between them. There are 14 residues in the CDR3. Germline-derived CDR1 and CDR2 are MNHNS and SASEGT.

The rearrangement joins TRBV6-2 or TRBV6-3 to TRBJ1-1; D possibly corresponds to TRBD1 (6 bases). CDR3 size: 13 residues. With 7 bases removed from V and 4 bases from J, the gap between germline ends came to 13 bases. From germline, CDR1 is MNHEY and CDR2 SVGEGT. CDR3 in amino acids: CASTFRDITEAFF. The CDR3 region has the DNA TGTGCCAGCACCTTCCGGGACATCACTGAAGCTTTCTTT.

This clonotype was found a few times. The V and J genes are TRBV6-1 and TRBJ1-5, with D perhaps TRBD1 (5 bases). The CDR3 runs to 20 residues. The V end lost 2 bases, the J end lost 0 bases, and 23 bases lay between the germline ends. The germline CDR1 and CDR2 sequences are MNHNS and SASEGT. CDR3 in amino acids: CASSEWGRGGGVYSNQPQHF. CDR3 nucleotide sequence: TGTGCCAGCAGTGAATGGGGACGGGGTGGTGGTGTATATAGCAATCAGCCCCAGCATTTT.

This rearrangement joins TRBV28 to TRBJ1-4, with a possible D match to TRBD1 (6 bases). The CDR3 covers 14 residues. V shed 6 bases and J shed 2 bases, with 10 bases lying between them. CDR1 and CDR2 from the germline V gene are MDHEN and SYDVKM. The CDR3 coding sequence is TGTGCCAGCAGCCAAGGGGGGACTAATGAAAAACTGTTTTTT. Translating it yields CASSQGGTNEKLFF.